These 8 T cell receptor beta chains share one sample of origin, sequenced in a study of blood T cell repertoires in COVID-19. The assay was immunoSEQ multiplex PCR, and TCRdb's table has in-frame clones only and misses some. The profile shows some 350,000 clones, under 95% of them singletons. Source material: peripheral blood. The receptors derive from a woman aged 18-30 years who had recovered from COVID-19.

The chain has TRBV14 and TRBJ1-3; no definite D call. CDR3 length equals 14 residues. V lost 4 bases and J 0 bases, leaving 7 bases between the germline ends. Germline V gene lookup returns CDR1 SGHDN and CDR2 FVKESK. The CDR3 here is CASSPTFSGNTIYF. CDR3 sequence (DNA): TGTGCCAGCAGCCCCACTTTCTCTGGAAACACCATATATTTT.

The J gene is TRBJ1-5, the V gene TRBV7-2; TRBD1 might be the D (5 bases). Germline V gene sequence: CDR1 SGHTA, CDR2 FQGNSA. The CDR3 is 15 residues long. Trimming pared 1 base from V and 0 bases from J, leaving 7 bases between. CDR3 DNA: TGTGCCAGCAGCTTAGACAGGAATAGCAATCAGCCCCAGCATTTT. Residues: CASSLDRNSNQPQHF.

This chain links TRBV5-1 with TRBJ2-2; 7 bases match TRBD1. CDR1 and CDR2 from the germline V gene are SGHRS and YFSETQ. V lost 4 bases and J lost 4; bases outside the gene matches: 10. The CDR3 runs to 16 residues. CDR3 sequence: CASSPSTGVVTGELFF. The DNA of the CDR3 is TGCGCCAGCAGCCCATCAACAGGGGTTGTCACCGGGGAGCTGTTTTTT. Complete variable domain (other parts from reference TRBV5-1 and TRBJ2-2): KAGVTQTPRYLIKTRGQQVTLSCSPISGHRSVSWYQQTPGQGLQFLFEYFSETQRNKGNFPGRFSGRQFSNSRSEMNVSTLELGDSALYLCASSPSTGVVTGELFFGEGSRLTVL.

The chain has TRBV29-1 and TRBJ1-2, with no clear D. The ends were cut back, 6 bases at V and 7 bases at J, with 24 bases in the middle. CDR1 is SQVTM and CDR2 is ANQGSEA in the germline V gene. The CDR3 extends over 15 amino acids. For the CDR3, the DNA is TGCAGCGTGACTTTCCGGGGAAAGGGTCTCTCTGGCTACACCTTC. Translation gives CSVTFRGKGLSGYTF.

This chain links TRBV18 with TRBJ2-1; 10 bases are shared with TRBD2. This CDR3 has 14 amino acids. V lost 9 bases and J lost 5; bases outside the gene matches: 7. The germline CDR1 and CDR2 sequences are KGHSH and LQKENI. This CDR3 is CASALGLADNEQFF. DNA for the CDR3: TGTGCCAGTGCTCTAGGACTAGCGGACAATGAGCAGTTCTTC.

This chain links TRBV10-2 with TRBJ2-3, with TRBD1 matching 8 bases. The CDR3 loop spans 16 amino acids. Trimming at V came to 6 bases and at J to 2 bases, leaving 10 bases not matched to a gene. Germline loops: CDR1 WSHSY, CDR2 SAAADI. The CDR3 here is CASSENAGGNTDTQYF. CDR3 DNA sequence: TGCGCCAGCAGCGAGAACGCAGGGGGCAACACAGATACGCAGTATTTT.

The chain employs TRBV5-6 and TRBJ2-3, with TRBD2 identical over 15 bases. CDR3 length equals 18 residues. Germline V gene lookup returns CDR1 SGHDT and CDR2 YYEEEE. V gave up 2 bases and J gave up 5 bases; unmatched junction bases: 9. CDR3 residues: CASSFGLAGGLLGDTQYF. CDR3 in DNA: TGTGCCAGCAGCTTCGGACTAGCGGGAGGGTTGCTGGGAGATACGCAGTATTTT.

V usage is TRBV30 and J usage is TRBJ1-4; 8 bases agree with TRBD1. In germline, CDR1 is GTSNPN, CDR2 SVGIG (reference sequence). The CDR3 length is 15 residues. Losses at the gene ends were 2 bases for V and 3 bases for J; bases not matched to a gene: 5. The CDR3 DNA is TGTGCCTGGAGTCCAGGGGGCTTTTCTAATGAAAAACTGTTTTTT. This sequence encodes CAWSPGGFSNEKLFF.